A selection of T cell receptor beta chains follows, all from one sample in a study of cytomegalovirus exposure and HLA in healthy donors. Sequenced by immunoSEQ multiplex PCR; TCRdb stores in-frame clones only, minus some. The sample shows fewer than 100,000 clones, roughly 93% of them seen only once. Specimen: PBMCs. The origin of the receptors is a man aged 25 to 40 in good health and CMV-seronegative. Both conserved end residues are part of each CDR3.

j_gene: TRBJ1-5
v_gene: TRBV6-6
CDR3aa: CASSPGQGNFQPQHF

j_gene: TRBJ1-5
v_gene: TRBV7-2
CDR3aa: CASSLAATGVQHF

j_gene: TRBJ2-7
v_gene: TRBV2
CDR3aa: CASRKGPEEYEQYF

j_gene: TRBJ2-7
v_gene: TRBV25-1
CDR3aa: CASRPTGSPSYEQYF

j_gene: TRBJ2-2
v_gene: TRBV11-2
CDR3aa: CASSLVASGVHGELFF

j_gene: TRBJ1-5
v_gene: TRBV10-2
CDR3aa: CASSLDRAQPQHF

j_gene: TRBJ2-7
v_gene: TRBV18
CDR3aa: CASSPSGTSVLYEQYF

j_gene: TRBJ2-1
v_gene: TRBV6-6
CDR3aa: CASEERTRANEQFF

j_gene: TRBJ2-1
v_gene: TRBV5-1
CDR3aa: CASSLSAVILGEQFF

j_gene: TRBJ2-7
v_gene: TRBV5-1
CDR3aa: CASSFYKQGAPYYEQYF

j_gene: TRBJ2-3
v_gene: TRBV9
CDR3aa: CASSVGARSTDTQYF

j_gene: TRBJ2-7
v_gene: TRBV6-5
CDR3aa: CASSYSRGGLGEQYF

j_gene: TRBJ2-7
v_gene: TRBV2
CDR3aa: CASSANTGVMYEQYF

j_gene: TRBJ1-6
v_gene: TRBV4-1
CDR3aa: CASSQDGRSYNSPLHF

j_gene: TRBJ2-7
v_gene: TRBV11-3
CDR3aa: CASSLGGSNEQYF

j_gene: TRBJ1-1
v_gene: TRBV6-5
CDR3aa: CASSRVRDTEAFF

j_gene: TRBJ2-5
v_gene: TRBV10-2
CDR3aa: CASSAAGGFETQYF

j_gene: TRBJ2-3
v_gene: TRBV5-6
CDR3aa: CASSFGLSNENTQYF

j_gene: TRBJ2-7
v_gene: TRBV19
CDR3aa: CASSVPLAGVAEQYF

j_gene: TRBJ2-2
v_gene: TRBV4-1
CDR3aa: CASSPQDRGFVELFF

j_gene: TRBJ2-1
v_gene: TRBV7-3
CDR3aa: CASSRGLAGNNEQFF

j_gene: TRBJ1-1
v_gene: TRBV11-3
CDR3aa: CASSLDGGLNTEAFF

j_gene: TRBJ2-5
v_gene: TRBV10-3
CDR3aa: CAIRPDRYQETQYF

j_gene: TRBJ2-6
v_gene: TRBV18
CDR3aa: CASSPPAGANVLTF

j_gene: TRBJ2-1
v_gene: TRBV6-1
CDR3aa: CASSEGAGGYNEQFF

j_gene: TRBJ1-2
v_gene: TRBV10-3
CDR3aa: CAISALGQTSYGYTF

j_gene: TRBJ1-2
v_gene: TRBV7-7
CDR3aa: CASSLVGRDSYGYTF

j_gene: TRBJ2-7
v_gene: TRBV15
CDR3aa: CATSRETGPDYEQYF

j_gene: TRBJ2-5
v_gene: TRBV27
CDR3aa: CASRPRRQETQYF

j_gene: TRBJ1-2
v_gene: TRBV20-1
CDR3aa: CSATEAGGYTF

j_gene: TRBJ2-2
v_gene: TRBV19
CDR3aa: CAITRTANTGELFF

j_gene: TRBJ1-2
v_gene: TRBV4-2
CDR3aa: CASSQEATGGGYGYTF

j_gene: TRBJ1-2
v_gene: TRBV13
CDR3aa: CASSWRGNIHGYTF

j_gene: TRBJ2-2
v_gene: TRBV5-1
CDR3aa: CASSPPGGQHGELFF

j_gene: TRBJ1-1
v_gene: TRBV6-1
CDR3aa: CASILPGRGAFF

j_gene: TRBJ2-1
v_gene: TRBV9
CDR3aa: CASSFTSSYNEQFF

j_gene: TRBJ1-5
v_gene: TRBV18
CDR3aa: CASSESPGGSGQPQHF

j_gene: TRBJ1-4
v_gene: TRBV5-4
CDR3aa: CASSSWTGVEEKLFF

j_gene: TRBJ1-1
v_gene: TRBV4-2
CDR3aa: CASSQEGQGNTEAFF

j_gene: TRBJ2-1
v_gene: TRBV10-1
CDR3aa: CASSESPTPEQFF

j_gene: TRBJ2-7
v_gene: TRBV7-8
CDR3aa: CASSFPPTYEQYF

j_gene: TRBJ2-1
v_gene: TRBV28
CDR3aa: CASRLRGGVNEQFF

j_gene: TRBJ2-1
v_gene: TRBV5-4
CDR3aa: CASSIEGLANEQFF

j_gene: TRBJ2-3
v_gene: TRBV23-1
CDR3aa: CASSHPNRTGSTDTQYF

j_gene: TRBJ1-4
v_gene: TRBV5-1
CDR3aa: CASGWTGGPATNEKLFF

j_gene: TRBJ2-3
v_gene: TRBV28
CDR3aa: CASSSRTSGRTDTQYF

j_gene: TRBJ2-1
v_gene: TRBV5-1
CDR3aa: CASSDGQGFALEQFF

j_gene: TRBJ2-6
v_gene: TRBV5-1
CDR3aa: CASSLGTSSGANVLTF

j_gene: TRBJ1-2
v_gene: TRBV27
CDR3aa: CASREGQLYGYTF

j_gene: TRBJ1-5
v_gene: TRBV4-2
CDR3aa: CASSQVHRTGTGDYSNQPQHF

j_gene: TRBJ2-1
v_gene: TRBV7-7
CDR3aa: CASSLSGSSNEQFF

j_gene: TRBJ2-1
v_gene: TRBV5-1
CDR3aa: CASSLNGRVLDEQFF

j_gene: TRBJ1-4
v_gene: TRBV7-8
CDR3aa: CASSTRDRGPEKLFF

j_gene: TRBJ1-5
v_gene: TRBV28
CDR3aa: CASSPKWKGQGAGWSNQPQHF

j_gene: TRBJ2-7
v_gene: TRBV21-1
CDR3aa: CASSKALSAGDYEQYF

j_gene: TRBJ1-1
v_gene: TRBV6-1
CDR3aa: CASSAGQRYMEAFF

j_gene: TRBJ2-5
v_gene: TRBV5-1
CDR3aa: CASSLGRGGQETQYF

j_gene: TRBJ1-4
v_gene: TRBV6-5
CDR3aa: CASSLTGAGKLFF

j_gene: TRBJ1-5
v_gene: TRBV2
CDR3aa: CASIASSNQPQHF

j_gene: TRBJ1-5
v_gene: TRBV30
CDR3aa: CAWSEYRNQPQHF